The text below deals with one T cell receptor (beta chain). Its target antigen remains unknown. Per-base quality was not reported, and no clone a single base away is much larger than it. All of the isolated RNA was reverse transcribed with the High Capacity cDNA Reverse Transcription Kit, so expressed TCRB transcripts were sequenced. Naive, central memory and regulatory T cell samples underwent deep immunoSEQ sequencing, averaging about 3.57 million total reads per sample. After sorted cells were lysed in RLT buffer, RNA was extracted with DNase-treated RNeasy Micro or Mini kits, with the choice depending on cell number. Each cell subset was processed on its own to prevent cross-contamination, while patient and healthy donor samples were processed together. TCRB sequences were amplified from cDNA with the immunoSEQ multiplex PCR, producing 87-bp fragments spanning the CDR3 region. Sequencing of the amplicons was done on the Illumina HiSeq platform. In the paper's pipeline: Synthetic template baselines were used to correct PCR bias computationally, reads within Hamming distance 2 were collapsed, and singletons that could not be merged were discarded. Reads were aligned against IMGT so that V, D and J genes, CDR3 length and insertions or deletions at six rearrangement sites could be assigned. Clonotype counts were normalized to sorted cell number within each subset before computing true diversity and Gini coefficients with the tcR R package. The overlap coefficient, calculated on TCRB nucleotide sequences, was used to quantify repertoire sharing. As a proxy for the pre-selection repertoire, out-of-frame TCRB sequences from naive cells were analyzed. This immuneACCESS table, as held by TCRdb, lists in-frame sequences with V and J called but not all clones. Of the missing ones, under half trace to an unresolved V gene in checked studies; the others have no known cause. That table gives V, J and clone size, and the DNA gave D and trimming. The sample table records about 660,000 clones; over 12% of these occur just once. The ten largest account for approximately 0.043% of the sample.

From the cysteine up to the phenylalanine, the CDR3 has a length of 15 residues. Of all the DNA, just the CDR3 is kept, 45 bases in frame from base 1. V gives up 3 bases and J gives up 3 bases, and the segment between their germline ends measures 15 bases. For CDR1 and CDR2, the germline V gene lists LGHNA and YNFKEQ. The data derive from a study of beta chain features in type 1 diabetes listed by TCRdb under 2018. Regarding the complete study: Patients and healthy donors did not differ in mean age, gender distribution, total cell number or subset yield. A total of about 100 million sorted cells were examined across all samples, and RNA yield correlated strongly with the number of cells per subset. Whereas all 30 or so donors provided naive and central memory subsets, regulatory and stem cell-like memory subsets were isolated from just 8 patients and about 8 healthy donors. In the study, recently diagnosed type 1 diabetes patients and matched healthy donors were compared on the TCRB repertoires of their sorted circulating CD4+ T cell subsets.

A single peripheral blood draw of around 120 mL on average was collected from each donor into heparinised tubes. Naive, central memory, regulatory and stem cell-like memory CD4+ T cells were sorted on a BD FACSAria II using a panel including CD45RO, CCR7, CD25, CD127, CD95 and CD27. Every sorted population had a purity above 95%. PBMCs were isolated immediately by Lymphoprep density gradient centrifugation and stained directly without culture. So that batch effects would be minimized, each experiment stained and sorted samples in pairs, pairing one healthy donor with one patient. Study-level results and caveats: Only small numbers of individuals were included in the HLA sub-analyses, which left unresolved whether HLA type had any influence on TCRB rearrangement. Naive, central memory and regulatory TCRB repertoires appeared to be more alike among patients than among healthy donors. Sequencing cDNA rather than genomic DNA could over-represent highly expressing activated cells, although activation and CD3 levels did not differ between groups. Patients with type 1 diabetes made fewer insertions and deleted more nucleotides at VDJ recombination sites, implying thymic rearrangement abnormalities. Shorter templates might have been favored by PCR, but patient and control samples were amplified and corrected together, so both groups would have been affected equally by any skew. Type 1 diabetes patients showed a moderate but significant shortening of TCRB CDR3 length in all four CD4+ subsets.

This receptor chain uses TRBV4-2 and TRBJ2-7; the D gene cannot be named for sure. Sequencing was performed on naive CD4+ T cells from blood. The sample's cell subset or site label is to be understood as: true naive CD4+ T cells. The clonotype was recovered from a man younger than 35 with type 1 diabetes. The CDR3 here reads CASSQGDSADYEQYF. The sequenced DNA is TGTGCCAGCAGCCAGGGCGACTCAGCAGACTACGAGCAGTACTTC.